The 5 T cell receptor beta chains reported below all come from one sample, sequenced in a study of blood T cell repertoires in COVID-19. Sequencing used immunoSEQ multiplex PCR; TCRdb keeps in-frame clones, though not all of them. The sample shows 250,000 or so clones, roughly 87% of them seen only once. The sample taken for sequencing was peripheral blood. These receptors were obtained from a man younger than 30 with active or convalescent COVID-19.

The chain has TRBV28 and TRBJ1-6, with D maybe TRBD1 (6 bases). V was trimmed by 6 bases and J by 1 base, leaving 16 bases between them. Germline assignment: CDR1 MDHEN and CDR2 SYDVKM. The CDR3 runs to 17 residues. The CDR3 sequence: CASSQGLSESYNSPLHF. The CDR3 DNA sequence: TGTGCCAGCAGCCAGGGGCTGTCAGAGTCCTATAATTCACCCCTCCACTTT.

The chain uses TRBV9 and TRBJ2-3, with 8 positions matching TRBD2. Germline V gene data show CDR1 as SGDLS and CDR2 as YYNGEE. The junction had 3 bases not matched to a gene; V was cut back by 0 bases and J by 0 bases. The CDR3 spans 16 residues. This CDR3 is CASSVVAGISTDTQYF. The CDR3 nucleotides read TGTGCCAGCAGCGTAGTAGCGGGGATCAGCACAGATACGCAGTATTTT.

V usage is TRBV7-9 and J usage is TRBJ1-1; a weak D match, TRBD1 (5 bases). Trimming removed 1 base at V and 3 bases at J, with 12 bases between. The CDR3 spans 15 residues. From germline, CDR1 is SEHNR and CDR2 FQNEAQ (reference sequence). As DNA, the CDR3 is TGTGCCAGCAGCTTAGAAGGCAGGGTTGACACTGAAGCTTTCTTT. It codes for CASSLEGRVDTEAFF.

This chain links TRBV6-6 with TRBJ2-1; a weak D match, TRBD1 (5 bases). Germline CDR1 reads MNHNY; CDR2 reads SVGAGI (reference sequence). Between the trimmed V and J ends, which lost 4 bases and 7 bases, there was a span of 8 bases. The CDR3 covers 12 residues. The DNA of the CDR3 is TGTGCCAGCAGTTCAAAGGGGAATGAGCAGTTCTTC. Its protein is CASSSKGNEQFF.

The CDR3 nucleotides read TGTGCCAGCTCCCGCAGTCGACAGGGTAACTATGGCTACACCTTC. Encoded protein: CASSRSRQGNYGYTF. This chain joins TRBV18 and TRBJ1-2; TRBD1 agrees at 7 bases. Trimming took 6 bases from V and 1 from J; bases not matched to a gene: 8. The CDR3 is 15 residues long. Germline V gene data show CDR1 as KGHSH and CDR2 as LQKENI.